A single sample is the source of the 26 T cell receptor beta chains below, sequenced in a study of T-cell reconstitution after alpha-beta-depleted transplantation in children. Preparation of the TCRbeta library involved a method that used unique molecular identifiers. Each CDR3 protein is one row after TCRdb ran MiXCR on the PCR reads. The data hold about 190,000 distinct CDR3 sequences, with approximately 7% observed a single time. Sequences were derived from PBMCs from the stem cell graft donor, sampled from the stem cell graft. The receptors stem from a human donor who donated a stem cell graft to a child with Wiskott-Aldrich syndrome.

This clonotype was observed many times. The chain links TRBV18 to TRBJ2-7; D not resolved. V gave up 2 bases and J gave up 5 bases, with 7 bases separating them. The CDR3 runs to 12 residues. Germline assignment: CDR1 KGHSH and CDR2 LQKENI. CDR3 in DNA: TGTGCCAGCTCACCAAGTAGGGACGAGCAGTACTTC. It is translated as CASSPSRDEQYF.

The rearrangement joins TRBV7-2 to TRBJ2-3; TRBD1 is a possible D gene (5 bases). Germline V gene data show CDR1 as SGHTA and CDR2 as FQGNSA. The CDR3 is 14 residues long. V lost 6 bases and J lost 3, with 13 bases in between. This CDR3 is CASSYKAGTDTQYF. The CDR3 nucleotides are TGTGCCAGCAGTTACAAAGCAGGGACAGATACGCAGTATTTT.

This clonotype was recorded a few times. The chain uses TRBV7-2 and TRBJ2-5; 10 bases match TRBD2. The CDR3 is 16 residues long. The J segment lost 3 bases and the V segment lost 5 bases, leaving 9 bases of the junction unmatched. CDR1 is SGHTA, CDR2 FQGNSA, per germline. The CDR3 loop reads CASSPGLAEFKETQYF. The CDR3 region has the DNA TGTGCCAGCAGCCCTGGACTAGCGGAATTCAAAGAGACCCAGTACTTC.

This clonotype was recorded at least ten times. The chain is built from TRBV2 and TRBJ2-1, with 16 bases aligning to TRBD2. V was clipped by 6 bases and J by 2 bases; unmatched bases: 4. The CDR3 contains 17 residues. Per germline, CDR1 SNHLY and CDR2 FYNNEI. CDR3 in DNA: TGTGCCAGCAGGGCCGGGACTAGCGGGGGGGCCTACAATGAGCAGTTCTTC. This encodes CASRAGTSGGAYNEQFF.

This chain joins TRBV11-2 and TRBJ2-3, with D maybe TRBD1 (7 bases). V was clipped by 5 bases and J by 5 bases, with 14 bases between them. The CDR3 length is 14 residues. Germline V gene sequence: CDR1 SGHAT, CDR2 FQNNGV. This CDR3 reads CASSRNQGGDTQYF. The CDR3 DNA reads TGTGCCAGCAGCCGAAACCAGGGGGGAGATACGCAGTATTTT.

The chain uses TRBV12-3 or TRBV12-4 and TRBJ2-3; the match to TRBD1 covers 9 bases. This CDR3 region has 19 residues. V lost 1 base to trimming and J lost 7 bases; unmatched junction nucleotides: 18. The CDR3 region is CASSLVTNSGTGLRNTQYF. The CDR3 DNA follows: TGTGCCAGCAGTTTAGTGACCAACTCCGGGACAGGGCTGAGGAATACGCAGTATTTT.

This clonotype was recorded many times. The rearrangement links TRBV9 to TRBJ1-5; D gene ambiguous. CDR1 SGDLS and CDR2 YYNGEE come from the germline V gene. The CDR3 contains 13 residues. The V gene lost 3 bases and the J gene lost 5 bases, with 9 bases spanning the gap. CDR3 protein: CASSDTVDQPQHF. The CDR3 DNA reads as TGTGCCAGCAGCGATACAGTAGATCAGCCCCAGCATTTT.

This clonotype has at least ten counts. The gene calls are TRBV11-2 and TRBJ2-1; possible D gene TRBD2, 5 bases. Germline CDR1 reads SGHAT; CDR2 reads FQNNGV. Trimming pared 1 base from V and 0 bases from J, leaving 10 bases between. The CDR3 totals 16 residues. DNA for the CDR3: TGTGCCAGCAGCTTAGCGGGGAAGAGCTCCTACAATGAGCAGTTCTTC. This encodes CASSLAGKSSYNEQFF.

This clonotype was seen ten or more times. V usage is TRBV7-8 and J usage is TRBJ2-6; 11 bases line up with TRBD1. From germline, CDR1 is SGHVS and CDR2 FQNEAQ. The CDR3 contains 18 residues. The V segment lost 5 bases and the J segment 1 base; nucleotides outside the gene matches: 7. CDR3 region: CASSVLGTGGSGANVLTF. The CDR3 DNA reads as TGTGCCAGCAGCGTACTAGGGACAGGGGGGTCTGGGGCCAACGTCCTGACTTTC. The full variable domain, rest sourced from reference TRBV7-8 and TRBJ2-6, is GAGVSQSPRYKVAKRGQDVALRCDPISGHVSLFWYQQALGQGPEFLTYFQNEAQLDKSGLPSDRFFAERPEGSVSTLKIQRTQQEDSAVYLCASSVLGTGGSGANVLTFGAGSRLTVL.

This clonotype appeared many times. V is TRBV6-5 and J is TRBJ2-3; 8 nucleotides agree with TRBD2. From germline, CDR1 is MNHEY and CDR2 SVGAGI. The CDR3 loop spans 15 amino acids. Unmatched junction bases numbered 4, after V lost 1 base and J lost 4 bases. The CDR3 sequence is CASSYLSGSADTQYF. The CDR3 bases are TGTGCCAGCAGTTACTTAAGCGGGAGCGCAGATACGCAGTATTTT.

At least ten counts were recorded for this clonotype. CDR3 sequence reads: CSAGPGGISYEQYF. Here the CDR3 DNA reads TGCAGTGCTGGCCCCGGGGGGATCTCCTACGAGCAGTACTTC. The chain combines TRBV20-1 with TRBJ2-7; 7 bases match TRBD2. Germline V gene data show CDR1 as DFQATT and CDR2 as SNEGSKA (reference sequence). Unmatched junction bases numbered 7, after V lost 5 bases and J lost 0 bases. The CDR3 is 14 amino acids.

On this clonotype: Germline is not matched at one junction end, which may reflect a read error. This chain links TRBV6-6 with TRBJ2-3; no clear D. The CDR3 is 13 residues long. Germline loops: CDR1 MNHNY, CDR2 SVGAGI (reference sequence). CDR3 residues: CANSFSGADTQYF. The CDR3 bases are TGTGCCAACAGTTTTTCGGGTGCAGATACGCAGTATTTT.

This clonotype was observed at least ten times. V gene TRBV20-1 combines with J gene TRBJ2-5; tentative D call: TRBD2 (6 bases). Germline V gene data show CDR1 as DFQATT and CDR2 as SNEGSKA (reference sequence). The germline V and J ends were trimmed by 6 bases and 4 bases, with 12 bases remaining between them. The length of the CDR3 is 12 residues. The CDR3 is CSAGGGTETQYF. The CDR3 coding sequence is TGCAGTGCAGGTGGCGGGACAGAGACCCAGTACTTC.

This clonotype was seen at least ten times. The chain uses TRBV2 and TRBJ1-5, with 8 positions matching TRBD1. The germline gives CDR1 SNHLY, CDR2 FYNNEI. The CDR3 runs 15 residues. The J segment lost 7 bases and the V segment lost 3 bases, leaving 8 bases of the junction unmatched. CDR3 coding DNA: TGTGCCAGCAGTGATCGGTTAACAGGGGGACAGCCCCAGCATTTT. Amino acid sequence: CASSDRLTGGQPQHF.

The table lists this clonotype with a few counts. This chain uses TRBV5-1 with TRBJ2-7; D possibly corresponds to TRBD2 (6 bases). Germline-derived CDR1 and CDR2 are SGHRS and YFSETQ. V lost 4 bases, J lost 0 bases, and 20 bases lay in between. This CDR3 is 17 amino acids long. This CDR3 reads CASSPAWAGTGSYEQYF. The CDR3 nucleotides read TGCGCCAGCAGCCCCGCCTGGGCCGGGACTGGCTCCTACGAGCAGTACTTC.

V and J are TRBV7-8 and TRBJ1-2; perhaps TRBD1 as D (5 bases). Germline assignment: CDR1 SGHVS and CDR2 FQNEAQ. The V end was cut by 2 bases, the J end by 0 bases, with 16 bases between. There are 17 residues in the CDR3. CDR3 region: CASSLTFKTEANYGYTF. The CDR3 coding sequence is TGTGCCAGCAGCTTAACCTTCAAGACAGAAGCTAACTATGGCTACACCTTC.

This clonotype was seen many times. In DNA form, the CDR3 reads TGTGCCAGCAGCATCGACAGGGTCGAGCAGTACTTC. Encoded protein: CASSIDRVEQYF. This chain connects TRBV6-5 to TRBJ2-7; 7 nucleotides align to TRBD1. The trim removed 6 bases at V and 6 bases at J, leaving 5 bases unmatched. Germline CDR1 and CDR2: MNHEY and SVGAGI. The CDR3 has 12 amino acids.

Concerning this clonotype: A much more abundant neighbour one base away suggests this may be a read error. The chain links TRBV5-1 to TRBJ2-5; perhaps TRBD1 as D (6 bases). Germline V lookup: CDR1 SGHRS, CDR2 YFSETQ. The CDR3 sequence is 14 residues long. V lost 0 bases to trimming and J lost 9 bases, with 15 bases between them. DNA of the CDR3: TGCGCCAGCAGCTTGGCCAGGGGTGACGAGGCCCAGTACTTC. This encodes CASSLARGDEAQYF. The whole variable domain, filled in from reference TRBV5-1 and TRBJ2-5, reads KAGVTQTPRYLIKTRGQQVTLSCSPISGHRSVSWYQQTPGQGLQFLFEYFSETQRNKGNFPGRFSGRQFSNSRSEMNVSTLELGDSALYLCASSLARGDEAQYFGPGTRLLVL.

The J gene is TRBJ1-6, the V gene TRBV5-6; tentative D call: TRBD1 (5 bases). The germline gives CDR1 SGHDT, CDR2 YYEEEE. V was clipped by 0 bases and J by 7 bases, with 11 bases between them. The CDR3 totals 15 residues. CDR3 in DNA: TGTGCCAGCAGCTTGGACAGGAGAGGGAATTCACCCCTCCACTTT. Translated: CASSLDRRGNSPLHF.

The chain uses TRBV20-1 and TRBJ2-1; D not certain. The V and J ends lost 6 bases and 0 bases respectively, with 9 bases between them. Germline V gives CDR1 DFQATT, CDR2 SNEGSKA (reference sequence). CDR3 size: 13 residues. This CDR3 is CSALQSSYNEQFF. The CDR3 nucleotides read TGCAGTGCGCTGCAGAGCTCCTACAATGAGCAGTTCTTC.

There are a few counts of this clonotype. This chain joins TRBV7-8 and TRBJ2-7; D gene uncertain. V was pared by 4 bases and J by 6 bases, with 13 bases between. The germline V gene has CDR1 SGHVS and CDR2 FQNEAQ. The length of the CDR3 is 13 residues. CDR3: CASSSGPKGEQYF. The CDR3 bases are TGTGCCAGCAGCTCCGGGCCCAAGGGCGAGCAGTACTTC.

The sample holds many counts of this clonotype. The gene calls are TRBV24-1 and TRBJ2-3, with 9 bases that match TRBD1. CDR1 and CDR2 (germline): KGHDR, SFDVKD. The length of the CDR3 is 17 residues. J was trimmed by 3 bases and V by 3 bases; bases with no gene match: 9. The CDR3 nucleotides are TGTGCCACCAGTGATCCCTCTTCCGGGACAGGGACAGATACGCAGTATTTT. Protein product: CATSDPSSGTGTDTQYF.

This clonotype showed up many times. This sequence joins TRBV28 and TRBJ1-6, with D unresolved. The CDR3 consists of 15 residues. Germline assignment: CDR1 MDHEN and CDR2 SYDVKM. The V and J ends lost 6 bases and 2 bases respectively, with 11 bases between them. The CDR3 DNA reads as TGTGCCAGCAGACCGAACAGAACCTATAATTCACCCCTCCACTTT. Translating it yields CASRPNRTYNSPLHF.

This clonotype was seen repeatedly, ten times or more. As DNA, the CDR3 is TGTGCCAGCAGTTCCAGTTCGCCACAAACTCCAGATACGCAGTATTTT. Protein: CASSSSSPQTPDTQYF. J is TRBJ2-3 and V is TRBV6-5; D gene uncertain. Germline CDR1 and CDR2: MNHEY and SVGAGI. Trimming took 4 bases from V and 4 from J, leaving 18 bases between them. This CDR3 has 16 amino acids.

This clonotype appeared many times. The chain combines TRBV12-3 or TRBV12-4 with TRBJ1-6; no reliable D call. This CDR3 region has 12 residues. Trimming pared 2 bases from V and 7 bases from J, leaving 3 bases between. The CDR3: CASSLRNSPLHF. The CDR3 DNA reads as TGTGCCAGCAGTTTAAGGAATTCACCCCTCCACTTT.

This clonotype was observed at least ten times. This chain joins TRBV20-1 and TRBJ2-7; 10 positions match TRBD2. Germline V gene lookup returns CDR1 DFQATT and CDR2 SNEGSKA (reference sequence). The V segment lost 5 bases and the J segment 2 bases; nucleotides outside the gene matches: 12. The CDR3 loop spans 16 amino acids. CDR3 in DNA: TGCAGTGCTTTCCCCGCTCTAGCGGGGGTACCCTACGAGCAGTACTTC. Encoded protein: CSAFPALAGVPYEQYF.